A single sample gave rise to the 27 T cell receptor beta chains below, sequenced in a study of blood T cell dynamics during melanoma immunotherapy. Documented time point: week 3, after first cycle of checkpoint inhibitor. Libraries were prepared by immunoSEQ multiplex PCR; TCRdb keeps only in-frame clonotypes and omits some of them. The table shows 10,000 to 15,000 clones, with 90% to 95% occurring only once. The sample here was effector memory CD8+ T cells from blood, taken from a patient treated with checkpoint blockade. These receptors originate from a human donor with melanoma.

The V gene is TRBV5-4, the J gene TRBJ2-2, with D hard to call. The germline V and J ends were trimmed by 2 bases and 3 bases, with 8 bases remaining between them. CDR3 length: 14 residues. The germline V gene encodes CDR1 SGHNT and CDR2 YYREEE (reference sequence). As DNA, the CDR3 is TGTGCCAGCAGCTTAGCTGGGGACACCGGGGAGCTGTTTTTT. Amino acids: CASSLAGDTGELFF.

The chain is built from TRBV19 and TRBJ1-6; TRBD1 aligns across 10 bases. The CDR3 sequence is 16 residues long. Germline V CDR1 and CDR2: LNHDA, SQIVND (reference sequence). V lost 7 bases to trimming and J lost 7 bases; unmatched junction nucleotides: 10. The CDR3 bases are TGTGCCAGTACCCTGACAGGGGGCACTGGGAATTCACCCCTCCACTTT. It translates to CASTLTGGTGNSPLHF. Full variable domain (rest looked up from reference TRBV19 and TRBJ1-6): DGGITQSPKYLFRKEGQNVTLSCEQNLNHDAMYWYRQDPGQGLRLIYYSQIVNDFQKGDIAEGYSVSREKKESFPLTVTSAQKNPTAFYLCASTLTGGTGNSPLHFGNGTRLTVT.

The chain joins TRBV4-3 to TRBJ1-2; 9 bases are a match to TRBD1. Germline assignment: CDR1 LGHNA and CDR2 YSLEER. V shed 4 bases, J shed 2 bases, and the junction held 2 bases outside the gene matches. There are 14 residues in the CDR3. The DNA for the CDR3 is TGCGCCAGCAGCCCAGGGACAGGGAACTATGGCTACACCTTC. Residues: CASSPGTGNYGYTF.

In this sample, this clone turned up once. This chain links TRBV27 with TRBJ1-1; D remains unclear. V lost 8 bases to trimming and J lost 5 bases, with 15 bases between them. Germline values: CDR1 MNHEY, CDR2 SMNVEV (reference sequence). The CDR3 covers 13 residues. The CDR3 region has the DNA TGTGCCAGCGCGGTGGTGGGTGGAACTGAAGCTTTCTTT. As protein: CASAVVGGTEAFF.

Comments on this clone: Likely a read error: the CDR3 ends without its conserved phenylalanine or tryptophan. V gene TRBV6-5 combines with J gene TRBJ2-7, with D maybe TRBD2 (6 bases). Germline lookup yields CDR1 MNHEY and CDR2 SVGAGI. The V gene lost 5 bases and the J gene lost 4 bases, with 18 bases spanning the gap. The CDR3 has 15 residues. The CDR3 spells CASSQMASAIYEQYL. The CDR3 nucleotides are TGTGCCAGCAGTCAGATGGCTAGCGCAATATACGAGCAGTACCTC.

The V call is TRBV5-8, the J call TRBJ2-5, with unresolved D. Trimming stripped 2 bases from V and 0 bases from J, with 5 bases between. The CDR3 spans 13 residues. CDR1 is SGHTS, CDR2 YDEGEE, per germline. The DNA for the CDR3 is TGTGCCAGCAGCTTATACAACCAAGAGACCCAGTACTTC. Residues: CASSLYNQETQYF.

The chain joins TRBV9 to TRBJ2-7, with 11 nucleotides matching TRBD1. The CDR3 extends over 16 amino acids. Unmatched junction bases numbered 5, after V lost 1 base and J lost 2 bases. Germline CDR1 SGDLS, CDR2 YYNGEE. The CDR3 protein is CASSVFGTGGPYEQYF. The CDR3 DNA reads TGTGCCAGCAGCGTATTTGGGACAGGGGGTCCCTACGAGCAGTACTTC.

The chain carries TRBV9 and TRBJ1-2; 7 bases map to TRBD1. This CDR3 is 16 amino acids long. After removal of 3 bases from V and 2 bases from J, the junction contained 10 bases not matched to a gene. Germline V gene lookup returns CDR1 SGDLS and CDR2 YYNGEE. The chain's CDR3 is CASSGLQGYQNYGYTF. The CDR3, as DNA: TGTGCCAGCAGCGGATTACAGGGGTACCAGAACTATGGCTACACCTTC.

This clone has more than one count but fewer than ten. The rearrangement uses TRBV7-9 and TRBJ2-7, with 11 positions matching TRBD1. The germline gives CDR1 SEHNR, CDR2 FQNEAQ (reference sequence). The ends lost 4 bases at V and 4 bases at J; junction bases unmatched: 6. This CDR3 region has 15 residues. Written as DNA, the CDR3 is TGTGCCAGCAGCTCCGACCGGGACAGGGGGTACGAGCAGTACTTC. This codes for CASSSDRDRGYEQYF.

The rearrangement uses TRBV10-3 and TRBJ1-6; perhaps TRBD1 as D (6 bases). Trimming took off 5 bases at V and 9 bases at J, with 14 bases between the two ends. The CDR3 consists of 14 residues. Germline V CDR1 and CDR2: ENHRY, SYGVKD. This CDR3 is CAISRGDMTSPLHF. CDR3 in DNA: TGTGCCATCAGTAGAGGGGACATGACTTCACCCCTCCACTTT.

V usage is TRBV29-1 and J usage is TRBJ2-5; the D gene is possibly TRBD1 (6 bases). The DNA end is more similar to TRBJ2-7, so the J call may be wrong. This CDR3 has 14 residues. CDR1 is SQVTM, CDR2 ANQGSEA, per germline. CDR3 bases: TGCAGCGTTGAGACTCCTGACAGGAACTACGAGCAGTACTTC. This codes for CSVETPDRNYEQYF.

The J gene is TRBJ2-5, the V gene TRBV6-1; unclear D gene. TRBJ2-7 matches the DNA end more closely, so the J call is doubtful. CDR3 length equals 13 residues. From germline, CDR1 is MNHNS and CDR2 SASEGT. The CDR3 DNA sequence: TGTGCCAGCAGTGCCCGACAACTCTACGAGCAGTACTTC. This encodes CASSARQLYEQYF.

The chain carries TRBV6-5 and TRBJ2-2, with D perhaps matching TRBD1 (6 bases). The CDR3 is 14 amino acids. CDR1 and CDR2 (germline): MNHEY, SVGAGI. V was clipped by 5 bases and J by 0 bases, with 7 bases between them. This CDR3 is CASSDRPNTGELFF. DNA for the CDR3: TGTGCCAGCAGTGACAGGCCGAACACCGGGGAGCTGTTTTTT.

This chain connects TRBV27 to TRBJ2-5, with 12 positions matching TRBD2. Germline CDR1 is MNHEY and CDR2 is SMNVEV (reference sequence). The junction had 2 bases not matched to a gene; V was cut back by 8 bases and J by 4 bases. This CDR3 spans 13 amino acids. CDR3 residues: CASAGLAGETQYF. DNA for the CDR3: TGTGCCAGCGCGGGACTAGCGGGAGAGACCCAGTACTTC.

The gene calls are TRBV5-1 and TRBJ2-1; D gene ambiguous. CDR1 and CDR2 from the germline V gene are SGHRS and YFSETQ. Trimming took off 0 bases at V and 10 bases at J, with 14 bases between the two ends. The CDR3 spans 14 residues. For the CDR3, the DNA is TGCGCCAGCAGCTTGGGCGGACCCTGGGAAGAGCAGTTCTTC. Amino acids: CASSLGGPWEEQFF.

The chain couples TRBV5-6 to TRBJ1-1, with TRBD1 as a possible D gene (5 bases). The CDR3 totals 14 residues. The V gene's germline CDR1 is SGHDT and CDR2 YYEEEE. Trimming removed 2 bases from V and 0 bases from J, with 8 bases in between. Written as DNA, the CDR3 is TGTGCCAGCAGCTTAGACAGATTGAACACTGAAGCTTTCTTT. Amino acids: CASSLDRLNTEAFF. Full variable domain (remainder filled in from reference TRBV5-6 and TRBJ1-1): DAGVTQSPTHLIKTRGQQVTLRCSPKSGHDTVSWYQQALGQGPQFIFQYYEEEERQRGNFPDRFSGHQFPNYSSELNVNALLLGDSALYLCASSLDRLNTEAFFGQGTRLTVV.

J is TRBJ2-5 and V is TRBV6-1; 8 bases are a match to TRBD1. The trim removed 8 bases at V and 2 bases at J, leaving 10 bases unmatched. Germline V gene lookup returns CDR1 MNHNS and CDR2 SASEGT. The CDR3 sequence is 15 residues long. The CDR3: CASLGDRPLQETQYF. Written as DNA, the CDR3 is TGTGCCAGCCTAGGGGACAGGCCCCTACAAGAGACCCAGTACTTC.

The chain links TRBV27 to TRBJ1-4; no clear D gene. The CDR3 consists of 14 residues. The V gene lost 4 bases and the J gene lost 12 bases, with 18 bases spanning the gap. Germline CDR1 reads MNHEY; CDR2 reads SMNVEV (reference sequence). CDR3: CASSSLPLGEELFF. In nucleotides, the CDR3 is TGTGCCAGCAGTTCCCTTCCCTTAGGCGAGGAACTGTTTTTT.

The chain recombines TRBV11-2 with TRBJ1-1; no firm D call. Trimming took 5 bases from V and 6 from J, leaving 16 bases between them. Germline lookup yields CDR1 SGHAT and CDR2 FQNNGV. This CDR3 region has 14 residues. CDR3 region: CASSRGQLAAEAFF. The CDR3 DNA sequence: TGTGCCAGCAGCCGAGGGCAGCTAGCTGCTGAAGCTTTCTTT.

This CDR3 is CASSLGQGAETQYF. The CDR3 bases are TGTGCCAGCAGTTTAGGCCAGGGGGCTGAGACCCAGTACTTC. This chain links TRBV27 with TRBJ2-5, with TRBD1 identical over 8 bases. The germline CDR1 and CDR2 sequences are MNHEY and SMNVEV (reference sequence). Trimming at V came to 2 bases and at J to 5 bases, leaving 4 bases not matched to a gene. The CDR3 has 14 amino acids.

This clone was detected once. The chain links TRBV19 to TRBJ2-7, with 7 bases aligning to TRBD2. This CDR3 comprises 14 residues. J gave up 4 bases and V 5 bases, and 8 bases lay outside the gene matches. Germline V gives CDR1 LNHDA, CDR2 SQIVND (reference sequence). The CDR3 loop is CASSSLAAPYEQYF. The CDR3 DNA reads TGTGCCAGTAGTTCCCTAGCGGCCCCATACGAGCAGTACTTC.

The V and J genes are TRBV9 and TRBJ2-7; D is undetermined. Trimming stripped 0 bases from V and 4 bases from J, with 11 bases between. The CDR3 consists of 14 residues. Germline V gene sequence: CDR1 SGDLS, CDR2 YYNGEE. CDR3 loop: CASSVGVGPYEQYF. Here the CDR3 DNA reads TGTGCCAGCAGCGTAGGGGTAGGGCCATACGAGCAGTACTTC.

CDR3 sequence (DNA): TGTGCCAGCAGCTTAGATGCAGGGCAAGGCAATCAGCCCCAGCATTTT. Translated, it gives CASSLDAGQGNQPQHF. The V call is TRBV7-9, the J call TRBJ1-5; D is perhaps TRBD1 (5 bases). V shed 1 base and J shed 2 bases, with 12 bases lying between them. Germline V gene sequence: CDR1 SEHNR, CDR2 FQNEAQ (reference sequence). The CDR3 contains 16 residues. The full variable domain, its missing parts supplied by reference TRBV7-9 and TRBJ1-5, is DTGVSQNPRHKITKRGQNVTFRCDPISEHNRLYWYRQTLGQGPEFLTYFQNEAQLEKSRLLSDRFSAERPKGSFSTLEIQRTEQGDSAMYLCASSLDAGQGNQPQHFGDGTRLSIL.

The chain combines TRBV5-1 with TRBJ2-5; no clear D. TRBJ2-7 explains the end of the DNA better; the J call may be wrong. Germline values: CDR1 SGHRS, CDR2 YFSETQ. There are 16 residues in the CDR3. The CDR3 sequence: CASSPRTSYSSYEQYF. CDR3 bases: TGCGCCAGCAGCCCCCGGACCTCTTACAGCTCCTACGAGCAGTACTTC.

The sample holds a few counts of this clone. The chain employs TRBV27 and TRBJ1-2, with D unresolved. The germline CDR1 and CDR2 sequences are MNHEY and SMNVEV (reference sequence). The CDR3 contains 13 residues. Trimming stripped 5 bases from V and 4 bases from J, with 11 bases between. The CDR3 here is CASSPSLVYGYTF. The CDR3 nucleotides are TGTGCCAGCAGTCCTTCCTTAGTCTATGGCTACACCTTC.

The J gene is TRBJ2-1, the V gene TRBV10-1; 10 bases agree with TRBD2. Trimming cost V 5 bases and J 6 bases; bases outside gene matches: 1. Germline V gene data show CDR1 as WNHNN and CDR2 as SYGVQD (reference sequence). The CDR3 extends over 13 amino acids. The CDR3 protein is CASSLAGANEQFF. For the CDR3, the DNA is TGCGCCAGCAGTCTAGCGGGAGCCAATGAGCAGTTCTTC.

The V and J genes are TRBV28 and TRBJ2-7, with D tentatively TRBD1 or TRBD2 (5 bases each). V was clipped by 7 bases and J by 0 bases, with 19 bases between them. The CDR3 runs to 16 residues. Germline CDR1 MDHEN, CDR2 SYDVKM. The CDR3 sequence: CASIHPRGEGSYEQYF. The CDR3 DNA is TGTGCCAGCATCCATCCCCGAGGGGAAGGCTCCTACGAGCAGTACTTC.